Below, 8 T cell receptor beta chains from the same sample are listed, as sequenced in a study of regulatory T cells in long-lasting Graves disease. Investigators prepared the TCR beta libraries by applying iRepertoire HTBI primers and Arm-PCR of CDR3 regions. Each CDR3 protein is one row after TCRdb ran MiXCR on the multiplex PCR reads. This sample has roughly 400,000 distinct CDR3 sequences, with about 21% found just once. Time point of the sample: persistent/refractory GD, antithyroid drugs over 5 years with positive TRAb. After RNA was extracted from PBMCs, the TCR library was made from it. This sample comprised peripheral blood mononuclear cells (PBMCs), obtained when the disease was refractory, from a patient treated with antithyroid drugs. These receptors originate from a female donor with Graves disease.

A few counts support this clonotype. The V call is TRBV18, the J call TRBJ2-7, with D possibly being TRBD1 (5 bases). CDR3 length: 16 amino acids. V lost 1 base, J lost 0 bases, and 13 bases lay in between. Germline loops: CDR1 KGHSH, CDR2 LQKENI. In DNA form, the CDR3 reads TGTGCCAGCTCACCACAGCCCAGGGCATCCTCCTACGAGCAGTACTTC. This sequence encodes CASSPQPRASSYEQYF.

The CDR3 protein is CASRGTSGPSYEQYF. CDR3 nucleotides: TGTGCCAGCAGGGGGACTAGCGGGCCCTCCTACGAGCAGTACTTC. V is TRBV6-2 or TRBV6-3 and J is TRBJ2-7; TRBD2 aligns across 12 bases. The trim removed 6 bases at V and 0 bases at J, leaving 3 bases unmatched. Per the germline V gene, CDR1 is MNHEY and CDR2 is SVGEGT. This CDR3 spans 15 amino acids.

This clonotype was counted only a few times. This rearrangement joins TRBV12-3 or TRBV12-4 to TRBJ2-1, with D unresolved. Trimming removed 0 bases at V and 7 bases at J, with 16 bases between. The CDR3 consists of 16 residues. The CDR3 loop is CASSLAGLHTRNEQFF. As DNA, the CDR3 is TGTGCCAGCAGTTTAGCAGGTCTTCATACACGGAATGAGCAGTTCTTC.

This clonotype has a count of ten or more. V gene TRBV13 combines with J gene TRBJ2-7; D remains ambiguous. The germline gives CDR1 PRHDT, CDR2 FYEKMQ (reference sequence). The CDR3 runs 16 residues. V lost 5 bases, J lost 3 bases, and 20 bases lay in between. The CDR3 loop reads CASSRRGTVTDYEQYF. CDR3 DNA: TGTGCCAGCAGCAGGCGAGGTACGGTGACTGACTACGAGCAGTACTTC.

This clonotype was found many times. J is TRBJ1-1 and V is TRBV28, with D perhaps TRBD1 (5 bases). CDR1 and CDR2 (germline): MDHEN, SYDVKM. The CDR3 is 15 residues long. V dropped 7 bases and J dropped 0 bases, with 15 bases sitting between them. The CDR3 DNA reads as TGTGCCAGCATTCCCGGACACTACATGAACACTGAAGCTTTCTTT. Protein product: CASIPGHYMNTEAFF.

The chain is built from TRBV5-6 and TRBJ2-2; 11 bases align to TRBD2. The CDR3 runs to 14 residues. CDR1 and CDR2 (germline): SGHDT, YYEEEE. V was pared by 7 bases and J by 6 bases, with 5 bases of the junction left unmatched. The CDR3 loop reads CASGTSGSAGELFF. CDR3 DNA: TGTGCCAGCGGAACTAGCGGGAGTGCCGGGGAGCTGTTTTTT.

This clonotype was detected many times. The rearrangement joins TRBV20-1 to TRBJ2-7; D ambiguous. V dropped 3 bases and J dropped 4 bases, with 7 bases sitting between them. Germline loops: CDR1 DFQATT, CDR2 SNEGSKA (reference sequence). The CDR3 spans 11 residues. The CDR3 protein is CSASIRYEQYF. In DNA form, the CDR3 reads TGCAGTGCTAGTATCCGGTACGAGCAGTACTTC.

The chain joins TRBV12-3 or TRBV12-4 to TRBJ2-3; 8 nucleotides match TRBD2. CDR3 length: 15 residues. After removal of 2 bases from V and 4 bases from J, the junction contained 5 bases not matched to a gene. CDR3 region: CASSLRGGIADTQYF. CDR3 DNA: TGTGCCAGCAGTTTACGGGGGGGCATCGCAGATACGCAGTATTTT.